These 14 T cell receptor beta chains were sequenced from one sample in a study of cytomegalovirus exposure and HLA in healthy donors. 13 Jbeta primers and 60 Vbeta primers were used for the PCR. Generated by immunoSEQ multiplex PCR, the TCRdb table keeps only in-frame clones and is missing some. The sample records about 140,000 clones, roughly 80% being singletons. Material: PBMCs. These receptors all come from a woman in her 50s in good health and CMV-seropositive.

The genes are TRBV2 and TRBJ1-4; D possibly corresponds to TRBD1 (6 bases). CDR3 length equals 13 residues. Germline values: CDR1 SNHLY, CDR2 FYNNEI. The V and J ends lost 9 bases and 3 bases respectively, with 11 bases between them. CDR3 DNA sequence: TGTGCCAGTCACAGGGCAGCTAATGAAAAACTGTTTTTT. It codes for CASHRAANEKLFF.

This clone showed up just once. The V call is TRBV28, the J call TRBJ2-1, with TRBD2 identical over 8 bases. The V gene's germline CDR1 is MDHEN and CDR2 SYDVKM. Germline trimming cut 5 bases from V and 4 bases from J; bases unmatched to any gene: 10. This CDR3 contains 16 residues. As DNA, the CDR3 is TGTGCCAGCAGTCCGTGGGGGACTAGTGGGTACAATGAGCAGTTCTTC. This sequence encodes CASSPWGTSGYNEQFF.

This clone has only a few counts. The chain joins TRBV28 to TRBJ1-2, with 8 bases matching TRBD1. The V gene's germline CDR1 is MDHEN and CDR2 SYDVKM. V was clipped by 6 bases and J by 4 bases; unmatched bases: 4. The CDR3 has 13 amino acids. CDR3: CASRQTGAYGYTF. The CDR3 nucleotides are TGTGCCAGCAGACAGACAGGGGCCTATGGCTACACCTTC.

V and J are TRBV6-6 and TRBJ2-7; D not certain. The V end was cut by 8 bases, the J end by 2 bases, with 7 bases between. Germline loops: CDR1 MNHNY, CDR2 SVGAGI (reference sequence). The CDR3 has 11 residues. This CDR3 reads CASRATYEQYF. The DNA for the CDR3 is TGTGCCAGCCGAGCAACCTACGAGCAGTACTTC.

This chain uses TRBV2 with TRBJ1-2; D perhaps matches TRBD1 (6 bases). The ends were cut back, 5 bases at V and 5 bases at J, with 12 bases in the middle. The CDR3 runs to 13 residues. The germline CDR1 and CDR2 sequences are SNHLY and FYNNEI. In DNA, the CDR3 is TGTGCCAGCAGTACAGGGACGGGATATGGCTACACCTTC. Translated: CASSTGTGYGYTF. The whole variable domain, remainder taken from reference TRBV2 and TRBJ1-2, is EPEVTQTPSHQVTQMGQEVILRCVPISNHLYFYWYRQILGQKVEFLVSFYNNEISEKSEIFDDQFSVERPDGSNFTLKIRSTKLEDSAMYFCASSTGTGYGYTFGSGTRLTVV.

CDR3 protein: CASSVGTGGIDTQYF. In DNA, the CDR3 is TGTGCCAGCAGCGTAGGGACAGGGGGAATAGATACGCAGTATTTT. This chain connects TRBV9 to TRBJ2-3, with 10 positions matching TRBD1. CDR1 is SGDLS and CDR2 is YYNGEE in the germline V gene. The CDR3 extends over 15 amino acids. The V and J ends lost 0 bases and 5 bases, in that order; junction bases with no gene match: 3.

This clone was seen once. J is TRBJ1-1 and V is TRBV9, with 10 bases matching TRBD1. Per the germline V gene, CDR1 is SGDLS and CDR2 is YYNGEE. The V gene end was trimmed by 2 bases and the J gene end by 7 bases; junction bases not matched to a gene: 5. This CDR3 comprises 14 residues. This CDR3 reads CASSVSGQGDEAFF. The CDR3, as DNA: TGTGCCAGCAGCGTGTCCGGACAGGGGGATGAAGCTTTCTTT.

The chain carries TRBV7-2 and TRBJ1-5; a weak D match, TRBD1 (5 bases). V was clipped by 4 bases and J by 4 bases, with 11 bases between them. From germline, CDR1 is SGHTA and CDR2 FQGNSA. The CDR3 contains 14 residues. The CDR3 nucleotides are TGTGCCAGCAGCTGGGGGGGGGAAAATCAGCCCCAGCATTTT. Amino acid sequence: CASSWGGENQPQHF.

The V gene is TRBV27, the J gene TRBJ2-7, with a weak D call TRBD1 (6 bases). Between the trimmed V and J ends, which lost 6 bases and 5 bases, there was a span of 17 bases. Germline-derived CDR1 and CDR2 are MNHEY and SMNVEV (reference sequence). The CDR3 length is 14 residues. This CDR3 reads CASSTGYRVDEQYF. Written as DNA, the CDR3 is TGTGCCAGCAGCACCGGTTACAGGGTAGACGAGCAGTACTTC.

Comments on this clone: Other DNA sequences within the sample encode an identical CDR3. J is TRBJ1-5 and V is TRBV7-2, with 7 positions matching TRBD1. This CDR3 has 13 residues. Looked up from germline, CDR1 is SGHTA and CDR2 is FQGNSA. The V segment lost 4 bases and the J segment 5 bases; nucleotides outside the gene matches: 2. The CDR3 sequence is CASSSDRDQPQHF. The CDR3 coding sequence is TGTGCCAGCAGCTCTGACAGGGATCAGCCCCAGCATTTT.

The chain employs TRBV7-9 and TRBJ1-1; 10 bases fit TRBD1. The length of the CDR3 is 15 residues. V lost 11 bases and J lost 4; bases outside the gene matches: 13. Germline assignment: CDR1 SEHNR and CDR2 FQNEAQ (reference sequence). DNA of the CDR3: TGTGCCGGAGTCGGGACAGGGGTTTACGGCACTGAAGCTTTCTTT. Translation gives CAGVGTGVYGTEAFF.

The V call is TRBV27, the J call TRBJ2-1; TRBD2 agrees at 7 bases. The CDR3 runs to 14 residues. Germline V lookup: CDR1 MNHEY, CDR2 SMNVEV (reference sequence). J was trimmed by 5 bases and V by 6 bases; bases with no gene match: 7. The CDR3 bases are TGTGCCAGCAGGTCCGGGGGGACTAACAATGAGCAGTTCTTC. Translated: CASRSGGTNNEQFF.

A single count supports this clone. The V gene is TRBV7-6, the J gene TRBJ2-1, with 8 bases identical to TRBD2. From germline, CDR1 is SGHVS and CDR2 FNYEAQ. This CDR3 has 20 residues. V dropped 3 bases and J dropped 0; count of bases not matched to a gene: 16. In DNA, the CDR3 is TGTGCCAGCAGCTTCCACCCGGGACTAGGAACTCTAAGCTCCTACAATGAGCAGTTCTTC. Translation gives CASSFHPGLGTLSSYNEQFF.

The CDR3 here is CASSDPRVGQTPPDTQYF. For the CDR3, the DNA is TGTGCCAGCAGTGATCCTAGGGTGGGGCAAACACCGCCAGATACGCAGTATTTT. This chain joins TRBV6-1 and TRBJ2-3; D possibly corresponds to TRBD1 (5 bases). The CDR3 extends over 18 amino acids. The germline V gene encodes CDR1 MNHNS and CDR2 SASEGT. V lost 3 bases and J 4 bases, leaving 23 bases between the germline ends.